This TCR beta chain derives from a study of response to subunit inactivated influenza vaccine. Study-wide results and caveats: The authors put forward the suggestion that each seasonal influenza vaccination may bring in only a limited number of new T cells.

A remark on this clonotype: The antigen is unknown.

TCRdb recomputed calls from the RT-PCR reads with MiXCR, one row per CDR3 protein. This table holds hundreds of thousands of distinct CDR3 sequences, 14% found once. The TCR sequence derives from a man in his fifties who received an inactivated influenza vaccine. The sequenced sample was PBMCs from blood, obtained about 14 days before vaccination.

The CDR3 nucleotides read TGTGCCAGCAGGGACAGGGGGAGTAACTATGGCTACACCTTC. It translates to CASRDRGSNYGYTF. The chain uses TRBV2 and TRBJ1-2, with 10 bases that match TRBD1. CDR3 size: 14 residues. From germline, CDR1 is SNHLY and CDR2 FYNNEI. Trimming removed 6 bases from V and 1 base from J; junction bases left unmatched: 2.